What follows are 8 T cell receptor beta chains derived from one specimen sequenced in a study of radiation and T cells in renal cell carcinoma. TCRdb's table, derived via immunoSEQ multiplex PCR, lists solely in-frame clones and lacks some. The repertoire includes some 75,000 clones, 82% of them detected once, and almost 6% sits in the top ten. Documented time point: blood 2 weeks post-SBRT. Treatment described: 15 Gy SBRT to primary tumor, nephrectomy 4 weeks later. The sample consisted of blood, taken from a patient whose treatment included radiotherapy and nephrectomy. All receptors come from a man between 60 and 75 years old with renal cell carcinoma.

This chain joins TRBV7-2 and TRBJ2-3, with 9 bases lining up with TRBD2. The trim removed 8 bases at V and 1 base at J, leaving 4 bases unmatched. The germline V gene has CDR1 SGHTA and CDR2 FQGNSA. The CDR3 contains 14 residues. The CDR3 nucleotides are TGTGCCAGCGTCTTAGCGGGAGGCACAGATACGCAGTATTTT. As protein: CASVLAGGTDTQYF.

The chain carries TRBV28 and TRBJ1-5; D uncertain. This CDR3 has 14 amino acids. Germline assignment: CDR1 MDHEN and CDR2 SYDVKM. V lost 5 bases, J lost 4 bases, and 12 bases lay in between. The CDR3 here is CASSAGPPNQPQHF. In nucleotides, the CDR3 is TGTGCCAGCAGTGCCGGGCCCCCAAATCAGCCCCAGCATTTT.

The chain recombines TRBV5-4 with TRBJ2-3; 9 bases fit TRBD1. J was trimmed by 1 base and V by 4 bases; bases with no gene match: 4. There are 15 residues in the CDR3. CDR1 is SGHNT, CDR2 YYREEE, per germline (reference sequence). CDR3 loop: CASSPWTGGTDTQYF. DNA of the CDR3: TGTGCCAGCAGCCCCTGGACAGGGGGCACAGATACGCAGTATTTT. The full variable domain, rest sourced from reference TRBV5-4 and TRBJ2-3, is ETGVTQSPTHLIKTRGQQVTLRCSSQSGHNTVSWYQQALGQGPQFIFQYYREEENGRGNFPPRFSGLQFPNYSSELNVNALELDDSALYLCASSPWTGGTDTQYFGPGTRLTVL.

The chain employs TRBV7-9 and TRBJ1-1; 7 nucleotides align to TRBD1. Germline assignment: CDR1 SEHNR and CDR2 FQNEAQ (reference sequence). J gave up 11 bases and V 2 bases, and 2 bases lay outside the gene matches. The CDR3 loop spans 11 amino acids. CDR3 residues: CASSLKGAAFF. The CDR3 bases are TGTGCCAGCAGCTTAAAGGGGGCGGCTTTCTTT.

The V and J genes are TRBV27 and TRBJ1-5; D call uncertain. The CDR3 runs to 13 residues. V shed 2 bases and J shed 0 bases, with 2 bases lying between them. The germline CDR1 and CDR2 sequences are MNHEY and SMNVEV (reference sequence). The CDR3 spells CASSLGSNQPQHF. DNA for the CDR3: TGTGCCAGCAGTTTAGGTAGCAATCAGCCCCAGCATTTT.

The V gene is TRBV9, the J gene TRBJ2-7; 12 nucleotides match TRBD2. The CDR3 consists of 16 residues. Germline trimming cut 4 bases from V and 4 bases from J; bases unmatched to any gene: 9. Per the germline V gene, CDR1 is SGDLS and CDR2 is YYNGEE. The CDR3 region is CASSPRPSGRAYEQYF. CDR3 in DNA: TGTGCCAGCAGCCCTCGCCCTAGCGGGAGGGCTTACGAGCAGTACTTC.

This rearrangement joins TRBV7-9 to TRBJ1-4; D uncertain. The CDR3 runs 14 residues. The V gene lost 5 bases and the J gene lost 0 bases, with 7 bases spanning the gap. Germline V gives CDR1 SEHNR, CDR2 FQNEAQ (reference sequence). The CDR3 is CASSQLATNEKLFF. In nucleotides, the CDR3 is TGTGCCAGCAGCCAGCTTGCAACTAATGAAAAACTGTTTTTT.

The chain joins TRBV7-9 to TRBJ2-7; unclear D gene. V was cut by 1 base and J by 2 bases, with 3 bases left in between. Germline loops: CDR1 SEHNR, CDR2 FQNEAQ (reference sequence). This CDR3 contains 12 residues. The CDR3 region has the DNA TGTGCCAGCAGCTTAGTCCCCTACGAGCAGTACTTC. Translation: CASSLVPYEQYF. The whole variable domain, filled in from reference TRBV7-9 and TRBJ2-7, reads DTGVSQNPRHKITKRGQNVTFRCDPISEHNRLYWYRQTLGQGPEFLTYFQNEAQLEKSRLLSDRFSAERPKGSFSTLEIQRTEQGDSAMYLCASSLVPYEQYFGPGTRLTVT.